A single sample is the source of the 8 T cell receptor beta chains below, sequenced in a study of T cells in Graves' hyperthyroidism and ophthalmopathy. The CDR3 regions of TCR beta were amplified from RNA transcripts. A set of HTBI primers served as the primers for a first-round RT-PCR of the TCR CDR3. One entry per CDR3 protein results from TCRdb running MiXCR on the multiplex PCR reads. The sample includes under 450,000 distinct CDR3 sequences, approximately 13% seen only once; the top ten take about a fifth. The sequenced material came from blood. The receptors were gathered from a young man with Graves' hyperthyroidism that later progressed to Graves' ophthalmopathy.

Many counts were recorded for this clonotype. V is TRBV7-2 and J is TRBJ2-3; D is possibly TRBD1 or TRBD2 (6 bases each). Germline V gives CDR1 SGHTA, CDR2 FQGNSA. The CDR3 loop spans 15 amino acids. V was clipped by 4 bases and J by 4 bases, with 15 bases between them. CDR3 sequence (DNA): TGTGCCAGCAGCTCGAGGAGGGGGATGGCAGATACGCAGTATTTT. Protein sequence: CASSSRRGMADTQYF.

The chain employs TRBV28 and TRBJ1-5; D remains ambiguous. CDR3 length: 13 amino acids. V shed 4 bases and J shed 1 base, with 5 bases lying between them. CDR1 and CDR2 (germline): MDHEN, SYDVKM. CDR3 loop: CASSSPSNQPQHF. CDR3 sequence (DNA): TGTGCCAGCAGTTCCCCGAGCAATCAGCCCCAGCATTTT.

The chain has TRBV13 and TRBJ2-7; 8 bases agree with TRBD1. With V trimmed by 0 bases and J by 4 bases, 2 bases remained unmatched. The CDR3 has 14 residues. The V gene's germline CDR1 is PRHDT and CDR2 FYEKMQ (reference sequence). CDR3 amino acids: CASSLGTGVYEQYF. Here the CDR3 DNA reads TGTGCCAGCAGCTTAGGGACAGGGGTGTACGAGCAGTACTTC. The whole variable domain, remainder taken from reference TRBV13 and TRBJ2-7, is AAGVIQSPRHLIKEKRETATLKCYPIPRHDTVYWYQQGPGQDPQFLISFYEKMQSDKGSIPDRFSAQQFSDYHSELNMSSLELGDSALYFCASSLGTGVYEQYFGPGTRLTVT.

This clonotype was found many times. The chain carries TRBV11-2 and TRBJ2-7, with a weak D call TRBD2 (6 bases). The germline CDR1 and CDR2 sequences are SGHAT and FQNNGV. Trimming removed 0 bases from V and 0 bases from J, with 9 bases in between. The CDR3 runs to 15 residues. In DNA, the CDR3 is TGTGCCAGCAGCTTAGAGGAGGGCTTCTCCTACGAGCAGTACTTC. This translates into CASSLEEGFSYEQYF.

This clonotype was seen at least ten times. This rearrangement joins TRBV7-8 to TRBJ2-7; the D gene is possibly TRBD2 (7 bases). With 2 bases removed from V and 2 bases from J, the gap between germline ends came to 13 bases. This CDR3 contains 15 residues. Germline V gene sequence: CDR1 SGHVS, CDR2 FQNEAQ. CDR3 bases: TGTGCCAGCAGCTTAAGGGGGGGCGGCACCTACGAGCAGTACTTC. Its translation is CASSLRGGGTYEQYF.

The V and J genes are TRBV10-1 and TRBJ2-3; 11 bases are shared with TRBD1. The CDR3 runs to 16 residues. Trimming took 6 bases from V and 6 from J; bases not matched to a gene: 11. Germline V lookup: CDR1 WNHNN, CDR2 SYGVQD (reference sequence). The CDR3 DNA sequence: TGCGCCAGCAGCCCGGACAGGGGGCGTCGGGAGGATACGCAGTATTTT. This gives the protein CASSPDRGRREDTQYF.

The J gene is TRBJ2-7, the V gene TRBV19; 9 positions match TRBD2. Germline values: CDR1 LNHDA, CDR2 SQIVND (reference sequence). This CDR3 contains 13 residues. J was trimmed by 4 bases and V by 5 bases; bases with no gene match: 3. As DNA, the CDR3 is TGTGCCAGTAGTGGGCGGGGGGGATACGAGCAGTACTTC. This sequence encodes CASSGRGGYEQYF.

This clonotype was observed a few times. J is TRBJ2-7 and V is TRBV6-5; perhaps D is TRBD1 or TRBD2 (5 bases each). Trimming took 0 bases from V and 2 from J, leaving 8 bases between them. The germline gives CDR1 MNHEY, CDR2 SVGAGI. The length of the CDR3 is 14 residues. CDR3 coding DNA: TGTGCCAGCAGTTACTCGTGGGACGCCTACGAGCAGTACTTC. The encoded protein is CASSYSWDAYEQYF.